These 20 T cell receptor beta chains came from one sample sequenced in a study of blood T cell repertoires in COVID-19. Generated by immunoSEQ multiplex PCR, the TCRdb table keeps only in-frame clones and is missing some. The table lists some 70,000 clones, around four fifths of them singletons, with roughly a tenth in the top ten. The specimen sequenced was peripheral blood. Receptors were obtained from a woman aged 45 to 65 with acute or convalescent COVID-19.

The rearrangement joins TRBV27 to TRBJ1-5, with 7 nucleotides matching TRBD1. Germline V gives CDR1 MNHEY, CDR2 SMNVEV (reference sequence). V was clipped by 4 bases and J by 2 bases; unmatched bases: 5. The CDR3 totals 15 residues. The CDR3 DNA reads TGTGCCAGCAGTTCCGGGACAGAAGGCAATCAGCCCCAGCATTTT. Translating gives CASSSGTEGNQPQHF.

Comments on this clone: Germline is not matched at one junction end, which may reflect a read error. The chain carries TRBV18 and TRBJ1-1, with 7 bases aligning to TRBD1. The CDR3 consists of 14 residues. Germline loops: CDR1 KGHSH, CDR2 LQKENI. The CDR3 DNA follows: TGTGCCAGCTCCCCACAGGGGTTAGTCGCTGAAGCTTTCTTT. Translating gives CASSPQGLVAEAFF. Full variable domain (remainder filled in from reference TRBV18 and TRBJ1-1): NAGVMQNPRHLVRRRGQEARLRCSPMKGHSHVYWYRQLPEEGLKFMVYLQKENIIDESGMPKERFSAEFPKEGPSILRIQQVVRGDSAAYFCASSPQGLVAEAFFGQGTRLTVV.

This clone was counted a few times. V is TRBV20-1 and J is TRBJ1-2; 7 nucleotides line up with TRBD1. J gave up 6 bases and V 4 bases, and 2 bases lay outside the gene matches. CDR1 and CDR2 from the germline V gene are DFQATT and SNEGSKA (reference sequence). The CDR3 runs 11 residues. CDR3 DNA sequence: TGCAGTGCTATCGGACAGGATGGCTACACCTTC. It translates to CSAIGQDGYTF.

This clone was recorded once. V and J are TRBV12-3 or TRBV12-4 and TRBJ1-1; the D gene is possibly TRBD1 (5 bases). Trimming left V 7 bases short and J 4 bases short, with 13 bases between. CDR3 length equals 13 residues. DNA of the CDR3: TGTGCCAGCACCCCGGGGGATCCCACTGAAGCTTTCTTT. It yields the protein CASTPGDPTEAFF.

This clone has only one observation. V is TRBV6-6 and J is TRBJ1-5; D ambiguous. The germline V and J ends were trimmed by 8 bases and 2 bases, with 13 bases remaining between them. Germline CDR1 and CDR2: MNHNY and SVGAGI (reference sequence). The CDR3 runs 14 residues. Here the CDR3 reads CASGFTAGNQPQHF. The DNA of the CDR3 is TGTGCCAGCGGGTTTACAGCGGGCAATCAGCCCCAGCATTTT.

The chain has TRBV29-1 and TRBJ1-3; TRBD1 matches at 9 bases. The junction had 5 bases not matched to a gene; V was cut back by 4 bases and J by 7 bases. The CDR3 contains 13 residues. Germline CDR1 is SQVTM and CDR2 is ANQGSEA. The DNA of the CDR3 is TGCAGCGTTGTGGGACAGGGTAGTAACACCATATATTTT. Translated, it gives CSVVGQGSNTIYF.

The rearrangement joins TRBV19 to TRBJ2-1, with 9 bases identical to TRBD2. There are 15 residues in the CDR3. CDR1 and CDR2 (germline): LNHDA, SQIVND (reference sequence). V was pared by 7 bases and J by 4 bases, with 8 bases of the junction left unmatched. The CDR3 is CASTPGSGGYNEQFF. CDR3 nucleotide sequence: TGTGCCAGTACCCCTGGTAGCGGGGGATACAATGAGCAGTTCTTC.

V gene TRBV5-4 combines with J gene TRBJ2-3, with 9 bases identical to TRBD2. The V gene end was trimmed by 4 bases and the J gene end by 5 bases; junction bases not matched to a gene: 5. Per germline, CDR1 SGHNT and CDR2 YYREEE (reference sequence). The CDR3 runs 14 residues. CDR3 sequence (DNA): TGTGCCAGCAGCCCGCGGGAGGGTGGAGATACGCAGTATTTT. It encodes CASSPREGGDTQYF.

This clone was observed a few times. V is TRBV13 and J is TRBJ1-5; 8 nucleotides align to TRBD1. V trimming: 7 bases; J trimming: 2 bases; junction bases outside the gene matches: 28. Germline V lookup: CDR1 PRHDT, CDR2 FYEKMQ (reference sequence). The CDR3 extends over 22 amino acids. The CDR3 DNA reads as TGTGCCAGCAAATCATTTAAAGTTTCAGGGACAGGTTTATTGATCGGCAATCAGCCCCAGCATTTT. Protein sequence: CASKSFKVSGTGLLIGNQPQHF.

This chain uses TRBV2 with TRBJ1-1; D may be TRBD1 (6 bases). Between the trimmed V and J ends, which lost 6 bases and 5 bases, there was a span of 19 bases. From germline, CDR1 is SNHLY and CDR2 FYNNEI. This CDR3 spans 15 amino acids. CDR3 region: CASSAPSDSITEAFF. CDR3 bases: TGTGCCAGCAGCGCCCCCTCGGACAGCATAACTGAAGCTTTCTTT. The full variable domain, in which reference TRBV2 and TRBJ1-1 provide the parts outside the CDR3, is EPEVTQTPSHQVTQMGQEVILRCVPISNHLYFYWYRQILGQKVEFLVSFYNNEISEKSEIFDDQFSVERPDGSNFTLKIRSTKLEDSAMYFCASSAPSDSITEAFFGQGTRLTVV.

This clone appeared many times. The rearrangement uses TRBV19 and TRBJ1-2; no clear D gene. Per the germline V gene, CDR1 is LNHDA and CDR2 is SQIVND (reference sequence). Trimming cost V 9 bases and J 6 bases, with 17 bases left between them. This CDR3 is 13 amino acids long. CDR3 bases: TGTGCCAGCCGAAGTTTGGAACGGGATGGCTACACCTTC. This codes for CASRSLERDGYTF.

The J gene is TRBJ1-4, the V gene TRBV7-2, with D unclear. This CDR3 is 13 amino acids long. Trimming took off 5 bases at V and 6 bases at J, with 10 bases between the two ends. The germline gives CDR1 SGHTA, CDR2 FQGNSA. The CDR3 here is CASSRGLDEKLFF. CDR3 bases: TGTGCCAGCAGCCGAGGCCTGGATGAAAAACTGTTTTTT. The whole variable domain, filled in from reference TRBV7-2 and TRBJ1-4, reads GAGVSQSPSNKVTEKGKDVELRCDPISGHTALYWYRQSLGQGLEFLIYFQGNSAPDKSGLPSDRFSAERTGGSVSTLTIQRTQQEDSAVYLCASSRGLDEKLFFGSGTQLSVL.

The rearrangement joins TRBV29-1 to TRBJ1-1; possible D gene TRBD1, 6 bases. V was trimmed by 4 bases and J by 2 bases, leaving 11 bases between them. The germline gives CDR1 SQVTM, CDR2 ANQGSEA. This CDR3 contains 13 residues. The CDR3 sequence: CSVGRGHNTEAFF. The CDR3 DNA sequence: TGCAGCGTTGGTAGGGGACACAACACTGAAGCTTTCTTT.

V usage is TRBV5-1 and J usage is TRBJ2-5; 7 bases align to TRBD2. Germline V gives CDR1 SGHRS, CDR2 YFSETQ. This CDR3 contains 16 residues. Unmatched junction bases numbered 14, after V lost 4 bases and J lost 5 bases. This CDR3 is CASSPEPPGLWETQYF. In DNA, the CDR3 is TGCGCCAGCAGCCCGGAGCCCCCGGGACTATGGGAGACCCAGTACTTC.

In its sample, this clone was seen a few times. This chain uses TRBV15 with TRBJ2-5; weak D call: TRBD2 (5 bases). The CDR3 runs 14 residues. The V gene lost 4 bases and the J gene lost 5 bases, with 14 bases spanning the gap. The V gene's germline CDR1 is LNHNV and CDR2 YYDKDF (reference sequence). The CDR3 DNA sequence: TGTGCCACCAGCAATTTCGGGGTTGGTGAGACCCAGTACTTC. This translates into CATSNFGVGETQYF. The whole variable domain, filled in from reference TRBV15 and TRBJ2-5, reads DAMVIQNPRYQVTQFGKPVTLSCSQTLNHNVMYWYQQKSSQAPKLLFHYYDKDFNNEADTPDNFQSRRPNTSFCFLDIRSPGLGDTAMYLCATSNFGVGETQYFGPGTRLLVL.

This clone was counted a few times. The V call is TRBV10-1, the J call TRBJ2-3, with D perhaps matching TRBD2 (5 bases). CDR3 size: 13 residues. CDR1 and CDR2 from the germline V gene are WNHNN and SYGVQD (reference sequence). Trimming took off 5 bases at V and 2 bases at J, with 8 bases between the two ends. The CDR3 nucleotides read TGCGCCAGCAGTCGGAGGAACACAGATACGCAGTATTTT. This translates into CASSRRNTDTQYF.

The rearrangement uses TRBV2 and TRBJ2-2; D perhaps matches TRBD1 (6 bases). The CDR3 loop spans 16 amino acids. Trimming took off 1 base at V and 6 bases at J, with 15 bases between the two ends. The germline V gene has CDR1 SNHLY and CDR2 FYNNEI. The CDR3 DNA is TGTGCCAGCAGTGAAGAGGGTTACAGGGTTGCCGGGGAGCTGTTTTTT. Protein sequence: CASSEEGYRVAGELFF.

This chain links TRBV6-6 with TRBJ1-4, with TRBD1 identical over 9 bases. The CDR3 covers 13 residues. Germline V gives CDR1 MNHNY, CDR2 SVGAGI (reference sequence). The junction had 4 bases not matched to a gene; V was cut back by 8 bases and J by 6 bases. The CDR3 is CASVRDRDEKLFF. The CDR3 DNA reads TGTGCCAGCGTCCGGGACAGGGATGAAAAACTGTTTTTT.

The chain uses TRBV19 and TRBJ2-6, with 8 bases lining up with TRBD1. Looked up from germline, CDR1 is LNHDA and CDR2 is SQIVND (reference sequence). J gave up 2 bases and V 5 bases, and 8 bases lay outside the gene matches. This CDR3 has 17 amino acids. The chain's CDR3 is CASSGGQGTAGANVLTF. CDR3 DNA: TGTGCCAGTAGTGGCGGACAGGGTACCGCTGGGGCCAACGTCCTGACTTTC. The full variable domain, its missing parts supplied by reference TRBV19 and TRBJ2-6, is DGGITQSPKYLFRKEGQNVTLSCEQNLNHDAMYWYRQDPGQGLRLIYYSQIVNDFQKGDIAEGYSVSREKKESFPLTVTSAQKNPTAFYLCASSGGQGTAGANVLTFGAGSRLTVL.

The gene calls are TRBV6-5 and TRBJ2-1; possibly TRBD1 for D (5 bases). The CDR3 sequence is 14 residues long. CDR1 and CDR2 from the germline V gene are MNHEY and SVGAGI. Trimming took 2 bases from V and 2 from J, leaving 7 bases between them. The CDR3 DNA sequence: TGTGCCAGCAGTTACGGCAGGGCCTACAATGAGCAGTTCTTC. Translating it yields CASSYGRAYNEQFF.